A single sample is the source of the 31 T cell receptor beta chains below, sequenced in a study of blood T cell repertoires in COVID-19. Repertoires were generated with immunoSEQ multiplex PCR, while TCRdb's copy carries only in-frame clones and drops some. This table holds more than 40,000 clones, more than 75% found once. The sequenced sample consisted of peripheral blood. The origin of the receptors is a man in his 60s with active or convalescent COVID-19.

For the CDR3, the DNA is TGTGCCACCAGTCCTCCGCAGGGTCTAGATACGCAGTATTTT. Protein sequence: CATSPPQGLDTQYF. The chain recombines TRBV24-1 with TRBJ2-3; TRBD1 is a possible D gene (5 bases). V dropped 6 bases and J dropped 5 bases, with 14 bases sitting between them. Germline values: CDR1 KGHDR, CDR2 SFDVKD. The CDR3 totals 14 residues.

This clone was recorded only once. The chain has TRBV5-1 and TRBJ2-7; D may be TRBD1 (7 bases). Germline values: CDR1 SGHRS, CDR2 YFSETQ. The V end was cut by 3 bases, the J end by 6 bases, with 16 bases between. CDR3 length: 14 amino acids. CDR3 bases: TGCGCCAGCAGCTCCCCAGGGGGGCGCCTCGAGCAGTACTTC. Protein product: CASSSPGGRLEQYF.

This clone came up a few times. The chain recombines TRBV6-5 with TRBJ1-1; 8 nucleotides line up with TRBD1. J was trimmed by 0 bases and V by 6 bases; bases with no gene match: 6. The CDR3 is 15 amino acids. Germline lookup yields CDR1 MNHEY and CDR2 SVGAGI. As DNA, the CDR3 is TGTGCCAGCAGAGACAGGGGCTGGTTGAACACTGAAGCTTTCTTT. This codes for CASRDRGWLNTEAFF.

The CDR3 coding sequence is TGTGCCAGCAGCTTGTATGAGACTAACTATGGCTACACCTTC. It translates to CASSLYETNYGYTF. The gene calls are TRBV5-6 and TRBJ1-2; D not resolved. The V end lost 1 base, the J end lost 0 bases, and 7 bases lay between the germline ends. This CDR3 spans 14 amino acids. Germline V gene sequence: CDR1 SGHDT, CDR2 YYEEEE. The full variable domain, in which reference TRBV5-6 and TRBJ1-2 provide the parts outside the CDR3, is DAGVTQSPTHLIKTRGQQVTLRCSPKSGHDTVSWYQQALGQGPQFIFQYYEEEERQRGNFPDRFSGHQFPNYSSELNVNALLLGDSALYLCASSLYETNYGYTFGSGTRLTVV.

The chain joins TRBV7-3 to TRBJ1-2; 12 nucleotides line up with TRBD1. The CDR3 totals 17 residues. Trimming took 1 base from V and 7 from J; bases not matched to a gene: 10. Germline V lookup: CDR1 SGHTA, CDR2 FQGTGA. The CDR3 protein is CASSLIGTGGEVGGYTF. CDR3 nucleotide sequence: TGTGCCAGCAGCTTAATCGGGACAGGGGGCGAAGTAGGTGGCTACACCTTC.

This chain joins TRBV20-1 and TRBJ1-2, with no clear D. The germline V gene has CDR1 DFQATT and CDR2 SNEGSKA (reference sequence). Trimming removed 1 base at V and 6 bases at J, with 6 bases between. The CDR3 extends over 11 amino acids. The CDR3 sequence is CSARGANGYTF. CDR3 sequence (DNA): TGCAGTGCTAGAGGAGCCAATGGCTACACCTTC.

This chain joins TRBV3-1 (or the pseudogene TRBV3-2) and TRBJ1-2, with 8 bases matching TRBD1. CDR3 length equals 14 residues. The germline V gene encodes CDR1 LGHDT and CDR2 YNNKEL (reference sequence). J was trimmed by 4 bases and V by 4 bases; bases with no gene match: 5. CDR3 sequence: CASSPWDRSYGYTF. The CDR3 nucleotides are TGTGCCAGCAGCCCGTGGGACAGGTCCTATGGCTACACCTTC.

The chain joins TRBV6-5 to TRBJ2-1; D gene ambiguous. From germline, CDR1 is MNHEY and CDR2 SVGAGI. Trimming took 5 bases from V and 1 from J, leaving 6 bases between them. The CDR3 has 13 residues. The CDR3 DNA follows: TGTGCCAGCAGTCCGGAGTCCTACAATGAGCAGTTCTTC. It specifies CASSPESYNEQFF.

This chain uses TRBV7-9 with TRBJ2-3; the D gene is possibly TRBD2 (5 bases). Germline CDR1 and CDR2: SEHNR and FQNEAQ (reference sequence). The CDR3 is 14 amino acids. V lost 3 bases to trimming and J lost 0 bases, with 7 bases between them. The chain's CDR3 is CASSFEGSTDTQYF. The CDR3 region has the DNA TGTGCCAGCAGCTTTGAGGGTAGCACAGATACGCAGTATTTT.

Concerning this clone: Germline and junction disagree at one end, which may indicate a read error. The chain carries TRBV6-2 or TRBV6-3 and TRBJ2-7, with D possibly being TRBD1 (5 bases). CDR3 length: 12 residues. CDR1 is MNHEY and CDR2 is SVGEGT in the germline V gene. The CDR3 sequence: CASSYSRQGRVF. The CDR3 DNA reads as TGTGCCAGCAGTTACTCCCGCCAGGGTAGGGTCTTC.

The chain combines TRBV30 with TRBJ2-3; 10 nucleotides align to TRBD1. Germline V gene data show CDR1 as GTSNPN and CDR2 as SVGIG (reference sequence). V gave up 3 bases and J gave up 4 bases; unmatched junction bases: 7. CDR3 length: 15 amino acids. The CDR3 reads CAWRRGQGSPDTQYF. The CDR3 region has the DNA TGTGCCTGGAGAAGGGGACAGGGGAGTCCAGATACGCAGTATTTT.

The chain is built from TRBV5-5 and TRBJ2-1; the match to TRBD2 covers 8 bases. CDR3 length: 17 residues. J was trimmed by 0 bases and V by 0 bases; bases with no gene match: 5. The germline CDR1 and CDR2 sequences are SGHKS and YYEKEE (reference sequence). The CDR3 region is CASSLASGGVSYNEQFF. Here the CDR3 DNA reads TGTGCCAGCAGCTTGGCGAGCGGGGGAGTCTCCTACAATGAGCAGTTCTTC.

The chain recombines TRBV6-5 with TRBJ1-4; 9 positions match TRBD1. There are 14 residues in the CDR3. The germline gives CDR1 MNHEY, CDR2 SVGAGI. Trimming took 4 bases from V and 8 from J; bases not matched to a gene: 5. The CDR3: CASSFRTGEEKLFF. The CDR3 coding sequence is TGTGCCAGCAGTTTCAGGACAGGGGAGGAAAAACTGTTTTTT.

Only one count was recorded for this clone. The chain combines TRBV5-8 with TRBJ2-1; 7 bases are shared with TRBD2. Unmatched junction bases numbered 7, after V lost 6 bases and J lost 1 base. The CDR3 extends over 15 amino acids. The germline V gene encodes CDR1 SGHTS and CDR2 YDEGEE. CDR3 region: CASTLGGKSYNEQFF. The CDR3, as DNA: TGTGCCAGCACCCTGGGGGGGAAATCCTACAATGAGCAGTTCTTC.

The V and J genes are TRBV7-8 and TRBJ1-5, with D possibly being TRBD1 (6 bases). Between the trimmed V and J ends, which lost 4 bases and 4 bases, there was a span of 11 bases. This CDR3 contains 14 residues. Germline CDR1 and CDR2: SGHVS and FQNEAQ. The DNA for the CDR3 is TGTGCCAGCAGCTACATTGGGACAAATCAGCCCCAGCATTTT. It specifies CASSYIGTNQPQHF.

The V call is TRBV15, the J call TRBJ2-7, with no clear D. Germline CDR1 LNHNV, CDR2 YYDKDF (reference sequence). The CDR3 is 16 amino acids. Trimming pared 2 bases from V and 2 bases from J, leaving 16 bases between. CDR3 region: CATSRQRSGVPYEQYF. CDR3 nucleotides: TGTGCCACCAGCAGACAGCGATCGGGTGTACCCTACGAGCAGTACTTC.

The chain recombines TRBV3-1 (or the pseudogene TRBV3-2) with TRBJ1-1; 8 bases line up with TRBD1. The CDR3 has 13 amino acids. The ends lost 5 bases at V and 8 bases at J; junction bases unmatched: 7. Germline V gives CDR1 LGHDT, CDR2 YNNKEL (reference sequence). CDR3 in amino acids: CASSGPGGGEAFF. The CDR3 DNA reads as TGTGCCAGCAGCGGCCCAGGGGGCGGAGAAGCTTTCTTT.

The V call is TRBV4-1, the J call TRBJ1-3; D is unresolved. V shed 3 bases and J shed 0 bases, with 12 bases lying between them. The V gene's germline CDR1 is MGHRA and CDR2 YSYEKL. The length of the CDR3 is 16 residues. CDR3 coding DNA: TGCGCCAGCAGCCACAACTGGGCCGCCTCTGGAAACACCATATATTTT. This gives the protein CASSHNWAASGNTIYF.

This clone was recorded only once. The chain employs TRBV15 and TRBJ1-1, with D unresolved. This CDR3 has 12 amino acids. Germline V gene lookup returns CDR1 LNHNV and CDR2 YYDKDF (reference sequence). The V end was cut by 1 base, the J end by 11 bases, with 11 bases between. DNA for the CDR3: TGTGCCACCAGCAGAGTGGAGGGTAGCGCTTTCTTT. This codes for CATSRVEGSAFF.

J is TRBJ2-1 and V is TRBV4-1; D unclear. From germline, CDR1 is MGHRA and CDR2 YSYEKL. V was cut by 3 bases and J by 9 bases, with 18 bases left in between. This CDR3 has 15 amino acids. CDR3 nucleotide sequence: TGCGCCAGCAGCCAGGGTCTGGAGTCACGGGTTGAGCAGTTCTTC. Translating gives CASSQGLESRVEQFF.

The V gene is TRBV7-3, the J gene TRBJ2-1; D possibly corresponds to TRBD1 (7 bases). Trimming shortened V by 8 bases and J by 7 bases, and 24 bases separated the two germline ends. The V gene's germline CDR1 is SGHTA and CDR2 FQGTGA. The CDR3 length is 16 residues. CDR3 sequence: CASLDQGGGSRNEQFF. CDR3 sequence (DNA): TGTGCCAGCCTCGATCAAGGAGGGGGCAGTCGGAATGAGCAGTTCTTC.

V and J are TRBV29-1 and TRBJ2-7, with D unresolved. This CDR3 spans 12 amino acids. The V end lost 3 bases, the J end lost 5 bases, and 11 bases lay between the germline ends. The germline gives CDR1 SQVTM, CDR2 ANQGSEA. CDR3 protein: CSVDDRGDEQYF. CDR3 DNA sequence: TGCAGCGTTGACGACCGAGGCGACGAGCAGTACTTC.

In this sample, this clone turned up a few times. This chain connects TRBV29-1 to TRBJ1-4; TRBD1 is a possible D gene (5 bases). V was pared by 4 bases and J by 0 bases, with 9 bases between. The CDR3 is 14 amino acids. Germline V lookup: CDR1 SQVTM, CDR2 ANQGSEA. CDR3 residues: CSVAEGTTNEKLFF. For the CDR3, the DNA is TGCAGCGTTGCGGAGGGGACAACTAATGAAAAACTGTTTTTT.

This clone was seen only a few times. The chain has TRBV2 and TRBJ1-6; 7 nucleotides align to TRBD1. CDR1 is SNHLY and CDR2 is FYNNEI in the germline V gene. After removal of 6 bases from V and 11 bases from J, the junction contained 13 bases not matched to a gene. This CDR3 region has 15 residues. In DNA, the CDR3 is TGTGCCAGCAGGGAATGGGGAACAGGGGTACCACCCCTCCACTTT. It codes for CASREWGTGVPPLHF.

By its share, this clone is medium-sized (0.01 to 0.1%). The chain couples TRBV7-3 to TRBJ1-1; a weak D match, TRBD1 (5 bases). The CDR3 length is 13 residues. V was trimmed by 8 bases and J by 2 bases, leaving 12 bases between them. CDR1 is SGHTA, CDR2 FQGTGA, per germline. The CDR3 DNA is TGTGCCAGCGCCCTAGGGGTCAACACTGAAGCTTTCTTT. It yields the protein CASALGVNTEAFF.

The chain is built from TRBV6-5 and TRBJ2-3; no firm D call. The V gene's germline CDR1 is MNHEY and CDR2 SVGAGI. The CDR3 is 14 residues long. Between the trimmed V and J ends, which lost 0 bases and 3 bases, there was a span of 7 bases. CDR3 protein: CASSYSTSTDTQYF. CDR3 bases: TGTGCCAGCAGTTACTCGACAAGTACAGATACGCAGTATTTT.

This clone has just one count. The J gene is TRBJ2-2, the V gene TRBV18; 11 nucleotides match TRBD2. J lost 6 bases, V lost 2 bases, and 8 bases had no gene match. The CDR3 is made up of 17 amino acids. Germline values: CDR1 KGHSH, CDR2 LQKENI. CDR3 DNA: TGTGCCAGCTCACCAAGCTTTGTGACTAGCGGGGCCGGGGAGCTGTTTTTT. Translating gives CASSPSFVTSGAGELFF.

The J gene is TRBJ1-1, the V gene TRBV9; D ambiguous. CDR1 is SGDLS, CDR2 YYNGEE, per germline. Trimming cost V 1 base and J 1 base, with 8 bases left between them. CDR3 length: 14 amino acids. CDR3 bases: TGTGCCAGCAGCGTACAGGCTTCGAACACTGAAGCTTTCTTT. It encodes CASSVQASNTEAFF.

CDR3 protein: CAISVNQEVQPQHF. CDR3 bases: TGTGCCATCAGTGTAAACCAAGAGGTTCAGCCCCAGCATTTT. V usage is TRBV10-3 and J usage is TRBJ1-5; D is uncertain. The germline CDR1 and CDR2 sequences are ENHRY and SYGVKD. V gave up 4 bases and J gave up 6 bases, with 13 bases separating them. The CDR3 runs 14 residues.

The CDR3 here is CASSLTVTASNYGYTF. DNA of the CDR3: TGTGCCAGCAGCTTAACCGTGACAGCTTCTAACTATGGCTACACCTTC. V is TRBV7-3 and J is TRBJ1-2; maybe TRBD1 (5 bases). This CDR3 has 16 amino acids. Trimming shortened V by 0 bases and J by 0 bases, and 11 bases separated the two germline ends. Germline lookup yields CDR1 SGHTA and CDR2 FQGTGA.

The chain links TRBV5-1 to TRBJ2-5, with D perhaps TRBD2 (5 bases). V was cut by 0 bases and J by 1 base, with 13 bases left in between. CDR3 length: 16 residues. Germline CDR1 reads SGHRS; CDR2 reads YFSETQ. CDR3 residues: CASSLASPAGQETQYF. DNA of the CDR3: TGCGCCAGCAGCTTGGCCTCCCCGGCGGGCCAAGAGACCCAGTACTTC.